The clone carrying this T cell receptor (beta chain) was recorded at least ten times. Its antigen remains unidentified. The data were taken from a study of CD8 T cells in ankylosing spondylitis. Notes on the study in general: Some of the motif variants had earlier been found in reactive arthritis patients' fluid and blood. A motif in TCR beta, a set of 8 or 9 highly homologous variants, appeared characteristic of ankylosing spondylitis blood. Clones linked to disease were reported to show significant enrichment in matched ankylosing spondylitis synovial fluid.

Germline trimming cut 5 bases from V and 0 bases from J; bases unmatched to any gene: 12. There are 17 residues in the CDR3. Germline V CDR1 and CDR2: DFQATT, SNEGSKA (reference sequence). Libraries of TCR beta came from quantitative 5'-RACE with molecular barcodes. TCRdb independently ran MiXCR on the 5' RACE reads; one entry per CDR3 protein. The table includes approximately 250,000 distinct CDR3 sequences, approximately 8.4% detected once. The sequence was collected from a female donor with ankylosing spondylitis or in good health (not recorded which). V is TRBV20-1 and J is TRBJ2-1; 8 nucleotides line up with TRBD2. The sample consisted of blood, either unsorted or a sorted T cell fraction (not recorded which). The CDR3 sequence is CSASDTLAGSSYNEQFF. The CDR3 DNA sequence: TGCAGTGCTTCCGACACCTTAGCGGGGAGCTCCTACAATGAGCAGTTCTTC.